This T cell receptor (beta chain) was captured by sequencing in a study of early T cells in non-severe SARS-CoV-2 infection (dated by TCRdb to the early 2020s). Concerning the study at large: TCR sequencing used bulk RNA from unsorted whole blood, so alpha and beta chains could not be paired. Here is what the overall study found, with its caveats: VDJdb matching was skewed toward anti-spike CD8 responses and likely underestimated virus-specific expansions by missing private and CD4 specificities.

Set within a cohort of healthcare workers in London, UK, this nested case-control study involved weekly PCR testing of nasopharyngeal swabs along with blood sampling. Between 23 and 31 March 2020, the week of the UK lockdown, healthcare workers were enrolled and then followed up weekly for as long as 16 weeks. Trimmed from V: 5 bases; trimmed from J: 4 bases; junction bases lacking a gene match: 13. The germline V gene (reference sequence) supplies CDR1 MNHNY and CDR2 SVGAGI. The CDR3 covers 18 residues, taking in both the cysteine and the phenylalanine. Only the CDR3 part of the read is kept: 54 bases, read in frame from the first base. A note on this clonotype: Its antigen has not been determined. Base qualities are not at hand, and no much larger clone is one base apart.

Library preparation was by 5' RACE. TCRdb names NextSeq 500 as the instrument used. In the TCR library protocol, unique molecular identifiers were attached to individual cDNA molecules to correct for PCR bias and sequencing error. TCR alpha and beta chains were both sequenced, and the abundances of alpha and beta sequences in each sample were closely correlated with each other. The study's own analysis went as follows. Decombinator V4 was used to annotate TCR sequences for V gene, J gene and CDR3. TCRs were defined as expanded if a significant change between any two time points was detected under a Poisson model with p below 0.0001. TCR abundances were normalised to the total number of TCRs sequenced in each sample and reported as counts per million. TRAV1-2 paired with TRAJ12, TRAJ20 or TRAJ33 defined MAIT TCRs, while TRAV10 paired with TRAJ18 defined iNKT TCRs. VDJdb, accessed on 1 November 2021, was searched for TCRs annotated for CMV, EBV and SARS-CoV-2, and TCRs annotated for more than one antigen were excluded. Clones were called with MiXCR by TCRdb after fastp trimmed the public reads at Q25, and only in-frame beta chains were retained. CDR3 protein sequences are deduplicated, and each keeps its most common genes and DNA. The V and J calls shown here were made by TCRdb, not taken from the authors' results. This sample gives 40,000 to 60,000 distinct CDR3 sequences in total; 6.5% of them show up just once. Clones ranked in the top ten supply about 2.6% of the sample.

Recombination joined TRBV6-6 with TRBJ2-5; 13 nucleotides in the junction match TRBD2. Sequences were derived from whole blood, sampled at baseline. The TCR originated in an adult who was a healthcare worker with PCR-confirmed SARS-CoV-2 infection or an uninfected control (not recorded which). The CDR3 protein is CASSPGATSGGARETQYF. The sequence in DNA is TGTGCCAGCAGTCCAGGGGCCACTAGCGGGGGGGCCAGAGAGACCCAGTACTTC.